This entry is about one T cell receptor beta chain. This entry is derived from a study of OX40 agonist ivuxolimab in advanced cancers. CDR3 size: 12 residues. Trimming left V 1 base short and J 6 bases short, with 6 bases between. Germline loops: CDR1 SGHRS, CDR2 YFSETQ. Data came from immunoSEQ multiplex PCR; TCRdb stores just in-frame clones and leaves some out. Of approximately 58,000 clones listed, 79% are singletons. The chain employs TRBV5-1 and TRBJ2-3, with a weak D call TRBD1 (6 bases). The clonotype originates from an adult with an advanced solid tumor such as melanoma, head and neck, liver or kidney cancer. The input for sequencing was CD4+ or CD8+ T cells sorted from blood, taken in a trial of the OX40 agonist ivuxolimab. The CDR3 DNA is TGCGCCAGCAGCTTGACAGGGGATACGCAGTATTTT. It translates to CASSLTGDTQYF.